This is a list of T cell receptor beta chains from one sample in a study of blood T cells in healthy people across ages. TCRdb re-derived calls from the 5' RACE reads in MiXCR, one entry per CDR3 protein. The table records hundreds of thousands of distinct CDR3 sequences, around 21% of them present only once. Source material: blood. All receptors come from a man in his sixties or seventies in good health. CDR3s include the opening cysteine and the closing phenylalanine or tryptophan. D genes are given only for firm matches. Size is stated for part of the rows, as once, few or many counts, or as a class when the clone is expanded.

j_call clone_size v_call d_call cdr3_nt cdr3_aa
TRBJ2-5 few TRBV12-3/TRBV12-4 NA TGTGCCAGCAGTTTCGGACAGTTCCAAGAGACCCAGTACTTC CASSFGQFQETQYF
TRBJ2-1 few TRBV5-1 TRBD2 TGCGCCAGCAGCCCAATTAGCGGGGGTAACAATGAGCAGTTCTTC CASSPISGGNNEQFF
TRBJ2-5 NA TRBV7-9 TRBD2 TGTGCCAGCAGCCCACAATATCGGACTAGCGGGAAGGGGGAGACCCAGTACTTC CASSPQYRTSGKGETQYF
TRBJ1-1 NA TRBV5-1 NA TGCGCCAGCAGCTTGGAGAGGGGGAACACTGAAGCTTTCTTT CASSLERGNTEAFF
TRBJ2-1 few TRBV28 NA TGTGCCAGCAGAATAAACGCGGGCTACAATGAGCAGTTCTTC CASRINAGYNEQFF
TRBJ1-4 few TRBV16 NA TGTGCCAGCAGCCAATACAGTAGCGGGAGTTTTAATGAAAAACTGTTTTTT CASSQYSSGSFNEKLFF
TRBJ2-4 NA TRBV28 TRBD2 TGTGCCAGCAGTGGGGGACTAGCGGGAGCCATTCAGTACTTC CASSGGLAGAIQYF
TRBJ2-1 NA TRBV4-3 NA TGCGCCAGCAGCCATGGGGACGGAGGCAATGAGCAGTTCTTC CASSHGDGGNEQFF
TRBJ1-6 few TRBV6-5 NA TGTGCCAGCACCTTAGGAGGGGGTTCACCCCTCCACTTT CASTLGGGSPLHF
TRBJ2-7 few TRBV7-2 TRBD2 TGTGCCAGCAGCGGACCGGGACTAGCGGGGACCTACGAGCAGTACTTC CASSGPGLAGTYEQYF
TRBJ2-2 NA TRBV5-8 TRBD2 TGCGCCAGCAGCCCGGGACTAGCGGGAGAGGCCGGGGAGCTGTTTTTT CASSPGLAGEAGELFF
TRBJ1-3 few TRBV7-9 NA TGTGCCAGCAGCTTAAATTTACAGGGCAGTGGAAACACCATATATTTT CASSLNLQGSGNTIYF
TRBJ2-1 few TRBV7-2 NA TGTGCCAGCAGCTTGACTTCCGGGAGTTTTCTCGATGAGCAGTTCTTC CASSLTSGSFLDEQFF
TRBJ2-5 NA TRBV6-5 TRBD1 TGTGCCAGCAGTCGGGACAGGGAGGACCAAGAGACCCAGTACTTC CASSRDREDQETQYF
TRBJ2-3 few TRBV20-1 TRBD2 TGCAGTGCTAGAGTGTCTAGCGGGAGCACAGATACGCAGTATTTT CSARVSSGSTDTQYF
TRBJ2-7 NA TRBV27 TRBD2 TGTGCCAGCAGTTTAAGGAGCGGGATGGCAGGCGAGCAGTACTTC CASSLRSGMAGEQYF
TRBJ1-4 many TRBV7-2 NA TGTGCCAGCAGCTTCGGGGGTAGGAATGAAAAACTGTTTTTT CASSFGGRNEKLFF
TRBJ2-7 NA TRBV12-3/TRBV12-4 TRBD2 TGTGCCAGCAGTTTAGCGCGGGGGTATCCACACGAGCAGTACTTC CASSLARGYPHEQYF
TRBJ1-1 NA TRBV5-1 NA TGCGCCAGCAGCTCGGAGGGGGGAGGTGGCACTGAAGCTTTCTTT CASSSEGGGGTEAFF
TRBJ2-5 many TRBV29-1 NA TGCAGCGTGGCCGAAGAGACCCAGTACTTC CSVAEETQYF
TRBJ2-2 NA TRBV9 NA TGTGCCAGCAGCACCAGAAACACCGGGGAGCTGTTTTTT CASSTRNTGELFF
TRBJ2-7 few TRBV5-6 NA TGTGCCAGCAGCTTCCGGATGTCTGCGGGAAGCTCCTACGAGCAGTACTTC CASSFRMSAGSSYEQYF
TRBJ1-2 few TRBV20-1 NA TGCAGTGCCAACGTTAGGGGATTTGGCTACACCTTC CSANVRGFGYTF
TRBJ2-2 NA TRBV20-1 TRBD2 TGCAGTGCTACTTCTAGCGGGCGCCGGAAGGAGCTGTTTTTT CSATSSGRRKELFF
TRBJ2-1 NA TRBV24-1 NA TGTGCCACCAGTGACCCCGGGACTTCTGAACGTTACAATGGGCAGTTCTTC CATSDPGTSERYNGQFF
TRBJ2-4 few TRBV4-3 TRBD2 TGCGCCAGCAGCCAAGAACTAGCGGGAGGACTAGCCAAAAACATTCAGTACTTC CASSQELAGGLAKNIQYF
TRBJ2-7 NA TRBV20-1 NA TGCAGTGCCCCCACAGGGTTCGGTTTCGAGCAGTACTTC CSAPTGFGFEQYF
TRBJ1-5 many TRBV3-1 NA TGTGCCAGCAGCCAAGGGAATAGCAATCAGCCCCAGCATTTT CASSQGNSNQPQHF